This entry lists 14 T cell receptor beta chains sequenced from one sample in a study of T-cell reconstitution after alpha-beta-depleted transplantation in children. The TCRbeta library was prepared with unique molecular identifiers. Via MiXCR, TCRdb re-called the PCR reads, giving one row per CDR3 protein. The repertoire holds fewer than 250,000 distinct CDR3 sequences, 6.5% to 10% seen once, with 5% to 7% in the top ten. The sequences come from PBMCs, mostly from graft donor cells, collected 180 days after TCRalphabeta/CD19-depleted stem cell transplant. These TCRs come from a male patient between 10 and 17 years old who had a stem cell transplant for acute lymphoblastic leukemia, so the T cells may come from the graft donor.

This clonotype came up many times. CDR3 amino acids: CASSQDGGPEQYF. For the CDR3, the DNA is TGTGCCAGCAGCCAAGATGGAGGGCCCGAGCAGTACTTC. The V and J genes are TRBV3-1 and TRBJ2-7; tentatively, D is TRBD2 (6 bases). Trimming removed 0 bases from V and 6 bases from J, with 9 bases in between. Germline CDR1 LGHDT, CDR2 YNNKEL (reference sequence). This CDR3 is built from 13 residues.

The chain's CDR3 is CASSYLPGPPVTLWGQGAYGELFF. The CDR3 DNA reads TGTGCCAGCAGTTACCTACCGGGACCGCCTGTAACATTGTGGGGACAGGGGGCGTACGGGGAGCTGTTTTTT. The rearrangement joins TRBV6-7 to TRBJ2-2, with 12 bases that match TRBD1. TRBV6-7 is an ORF, with its function uncertain. V lost 2 bases and J lost 7; bases outside the gene matches: 29. This CDR3 is 24 amino acids long.

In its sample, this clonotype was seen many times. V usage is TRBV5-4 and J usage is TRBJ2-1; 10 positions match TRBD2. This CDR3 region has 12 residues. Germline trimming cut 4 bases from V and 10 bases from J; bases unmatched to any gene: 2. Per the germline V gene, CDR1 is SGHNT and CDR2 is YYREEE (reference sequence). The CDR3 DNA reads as TGTGCCAGCAGCGTGACTAGCGGGGAGCAGTTCTTC. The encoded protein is CASSVTSGEQFF. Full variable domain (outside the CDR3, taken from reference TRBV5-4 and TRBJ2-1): ETGVTQSPTHLIKTRGQQVTLRCSSQSGHNTVSWYQQALGQGPQFIFQYYREEENGRGNFPPRFSGLQFPNYSSELNVNALELDDSALYLCASSVTSGEQFFGPGTRLTVL.

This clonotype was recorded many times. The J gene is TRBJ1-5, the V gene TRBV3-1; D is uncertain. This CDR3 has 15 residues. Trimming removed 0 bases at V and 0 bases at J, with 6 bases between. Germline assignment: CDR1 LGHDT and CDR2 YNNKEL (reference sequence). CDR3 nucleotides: TGTGCCAGCAGCCAAGATCCTTTTAGCAATCAGCCCCAGCATTTT. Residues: CASSQDPFSNQPQHF.

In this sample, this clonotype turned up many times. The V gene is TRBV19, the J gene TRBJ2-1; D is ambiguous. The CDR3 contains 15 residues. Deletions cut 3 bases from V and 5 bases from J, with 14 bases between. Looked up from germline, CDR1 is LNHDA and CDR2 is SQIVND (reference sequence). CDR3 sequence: CASSMVALGNNEQFF. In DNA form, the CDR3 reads TGTGCCAGTAGTATGGTAGCCTTGGGAAACAATGAGCAGTTCTTC. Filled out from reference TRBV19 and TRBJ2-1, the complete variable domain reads DGGITQSPKYLFRKEGQNVTLSCEQNLNHDAMYWYRQDPGQGLRLIYYSQIVNDFQKGDIAEGYSVSREKKESFPLTVTSAQKNPTAFYLCASSMVALGNNEQFFGPGTRLTVL.

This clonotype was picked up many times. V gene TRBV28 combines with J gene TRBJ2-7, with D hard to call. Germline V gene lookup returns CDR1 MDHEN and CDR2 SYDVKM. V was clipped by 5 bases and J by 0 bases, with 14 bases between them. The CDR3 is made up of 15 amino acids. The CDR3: CASSPRRASSYEQYF. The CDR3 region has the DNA TGTGCCAGCAGTCCAAGACGGGCAAGCTCCTACGAGCAGTACTTC.

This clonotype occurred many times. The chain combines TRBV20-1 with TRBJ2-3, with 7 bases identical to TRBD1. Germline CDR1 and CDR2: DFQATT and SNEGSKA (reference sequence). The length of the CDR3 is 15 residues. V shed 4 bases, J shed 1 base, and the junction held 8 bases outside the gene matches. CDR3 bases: TGCAGTGCTAAAGAGGGGGCAACGGGCACAGATACGCAGTATTTT. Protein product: CSAKEGATGTDTQYF.

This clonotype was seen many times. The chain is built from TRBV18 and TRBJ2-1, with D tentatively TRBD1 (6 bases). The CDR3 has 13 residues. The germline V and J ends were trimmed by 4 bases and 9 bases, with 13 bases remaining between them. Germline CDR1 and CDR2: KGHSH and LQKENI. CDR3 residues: CASSRGQGSEQFF. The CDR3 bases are TGTGCCAGCTCACGGGGGCAGGGTAGTGAGCAGTTCTTC.

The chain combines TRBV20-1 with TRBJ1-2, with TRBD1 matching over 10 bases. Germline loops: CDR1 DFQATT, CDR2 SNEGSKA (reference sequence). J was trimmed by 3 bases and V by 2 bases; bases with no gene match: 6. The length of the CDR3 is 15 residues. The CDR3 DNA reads TGCAGTGCTAGACCCTGGACAGGGGGTTACTATGGCTACACCTTC. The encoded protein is CSARPWTGGYYGYTF.

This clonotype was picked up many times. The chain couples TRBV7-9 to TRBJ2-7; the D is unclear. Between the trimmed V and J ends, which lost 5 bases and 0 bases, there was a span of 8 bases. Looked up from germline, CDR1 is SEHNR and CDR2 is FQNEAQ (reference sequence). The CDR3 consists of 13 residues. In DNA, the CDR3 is TGTGCCAGCAGCCCCGAGTCCTCCTACGAGCAGTACTTC. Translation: CASSPESSYEQYF.

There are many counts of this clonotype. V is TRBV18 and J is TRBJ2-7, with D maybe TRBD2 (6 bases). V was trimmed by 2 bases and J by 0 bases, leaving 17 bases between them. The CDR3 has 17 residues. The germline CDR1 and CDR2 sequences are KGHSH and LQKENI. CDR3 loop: CASSPATGTSFSYEQYF. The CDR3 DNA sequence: TGTGCCAGCTCACCAGCTACCGGGACTTCCTTCTCCTACGAGCAGTACTTC.

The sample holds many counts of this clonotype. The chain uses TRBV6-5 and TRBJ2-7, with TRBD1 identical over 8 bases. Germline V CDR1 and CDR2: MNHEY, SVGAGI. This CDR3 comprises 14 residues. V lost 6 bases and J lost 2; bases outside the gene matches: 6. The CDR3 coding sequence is TGTGCCAGCAGCATAGACAGGGGTCCCTACGAGCAGTACTTC. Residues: CASSIDRGPYEQYF.

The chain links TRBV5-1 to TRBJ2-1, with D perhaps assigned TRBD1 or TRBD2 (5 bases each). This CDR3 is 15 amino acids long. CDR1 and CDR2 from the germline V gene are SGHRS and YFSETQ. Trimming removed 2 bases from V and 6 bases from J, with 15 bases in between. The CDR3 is CASSFGDPGPNEQFF. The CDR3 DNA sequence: TGCGCCAGCAGCTTCGGGGACCCGGGCCCCAATGAGCAGTTCTTC.

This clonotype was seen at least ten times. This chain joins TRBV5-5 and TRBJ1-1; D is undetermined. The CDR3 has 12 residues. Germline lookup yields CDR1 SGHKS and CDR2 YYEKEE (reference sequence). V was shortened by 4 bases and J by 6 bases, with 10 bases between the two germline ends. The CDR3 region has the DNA TGTGCCAGCAGCAGGAATTTAGCTGAAGCTTTCTTT. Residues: CASSRNLAEAFF. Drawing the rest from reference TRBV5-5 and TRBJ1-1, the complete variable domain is DAGVTQSPTHLIKTRGQQVTLRCSPISGHKSVSWYQQVLGQGPQFIFQYYEKEERGRGNFPDRFSARQFPNYSSELNVNALLLGDSALYLCASSRNLAEAFFGQGTRLTVV.